This TCR beta chain was recovered during a study of blood T cell repertoires in COVID-19. As for the study in general: Acute and convalescent COVID-19 specimens originated in the United States, Italy and Spain.

Repertoires were generated with immunoSEQ multiplex PCR, while TCRdb's copy carries only in-frame clones and drops some. This table has roughly 400,000 clones, roughly 89% appearing once. The CDR3 runs to 13 residues. V trimming: 6 bases; J trimming: 7 bases; junction bases outside the gene matches: 5. Recruits, aged roughly 18 to 89 years, lived in 25 or so US areas. The gene calls are TRBV12-3 or TRBV12-4 and TRBJ1-1; the match to TRBD1 covers 10 bases. The clonotype was recovered from a woman aged 25 to 45 who had recovered from COVID-19. Sequencing input: PBMCs or T cells enriched from blood (not recorded which). DNA for the CDR3: TGTGCCAGCAGCGACAGGGGGCCGGATGAAGCTTTCTTT. Translating gives CASSDRGPDEAFF.